Presented here are 23 T cell receptor beta chains from one specimen sequenced in a study of control samples from healthy donors and cancer patients (dated by TCRdb to 2018 to 2021). The library was prepared using the immunoSEQ multiplex PCR assay. TCRdb mirrors the immuneACCESS table, restricted to in-frame sequences. Some clones are absent from its copies; in checked studies, under half trace to an unresolved V gene, and the reason for the others is unknown. The sample includes roughly 150,000 clones, with 89% observed a single time. The ten largest clonotypes hold over 4.5% of the sample. Material: blood. These TCRs come from a man aged 25 to 45 in good health.

This chain joins TRBV14 and TRBJ1-1; possible D gene TRBD1, 5 bases. V lost 9 bases, J lost 2 bases, and 16 bases lay in between. Germline V lookup: CDR1 SGHDN, CDR2 FVKESK. This CDR3 is built from 14 residues. CDR3 bases: TGTGCCAGTTCATTGGGGACTCCCAACACTGAAGCTTTCTTT. Its translation is CASSLGTPNTEAFF.

This rearrangement joins TRBV2 to TRBJ1-1; 12 bases map to TRBD1. Germline V gene lookup returns CDR1 SNHLY and CDR2 FYNNEI. There are 18 residues in the CDR3. Trimming removed 0 bases from V and 7 bases from J; junction bases left unmatched: 12. Here the CDR3 reads CASSEARYAGQGAIEAFF. The CDR3 coding sequence is TGTGCCAGCAGTGAAGCGAGGTACGCGGGACAGGGGGCTATTGAAGCTTTCTTT.

The rearrangement links TRBV7-2 to TRBJ2-5, with 9 bases matching TRBD2. The V gene end was trimmed by 5 bases and the J gene end by 1 base; junction bases not matched to a gene: 14. The CDR3 has 18 residues. Germline CDR1 reads SGHTA; CDR2 reads FQGNSA. The CDR3: CASSPRGSGSGVQETQYF. The CDR3 DNA reads as TGTGCCAGCAGCCCGAGGGGTAGCGGGAGTGGGGTCCAAGAGACCCAGTACTTC.

J is TRBJ2-7 and V is TRBV27; 11 positions agree with TRBD2. CDR3 size: 17 residues. The germline V gene has CDR1 MNHEY and CDR2 SMNVEV (reference sequence). Trimming removed 3 bases from V and 7 bases from J; junction bases left unmatched: 14. The CDR3 DNA is TGTGCCAGCAGTTTTTCCTATACTAGCGGGGGACTCGGGGAGCAGTACTTC. It translates to CASSFSYTSGGLGEQYF.

This clone came up once. This chain connects TRBV11-3 to TRBJ1-6; D call uncertain. Trimming took off 5 bases at V and 9 bases at J, with 14 bases between the two ends. This CDR3 is built from 14 residues. Germline CDR1 reads SGHNT; CDR2 reads YENEEA. CDR3 bases: TGTGCCAGCAGCCTGACGAGGGTTACTTCACCCCTCCACTTT. It translates to CASSLTRVTSPLHF.

The chain combines TRBV7-5 with TRBJ1-4. TRBV7-5 is a pseudogene segment. This CDR3 has 19 amino acids. As DNA, the CDR3 is TGTGCCAGAAGCTTATGCACTGAGAGCGGGATGCAGGGTGATGAAAAACTGTTTTTT. Translating it yields CARSLCTESGMQGDEKLFF.

This chain uses TRBV29-1 with TRBJ2-7; D unresolved. This CDR3 is built from 11 residues. Germline assignment: CDR1 SQVTM and CDR2 ANQGSEA. The V gene lost 4 bases and the J gene lost 4 bases, with 8 bases spanning the gap. This CDR3 is CSVVSLYEQYF. The CDR3 region has the DNA TGCAGCGTTGTTTCGCTTTACGAGCAGTACTTC.

The chain joins TRBV28 to TRBJ2-5; 10 positions match TRBD2. The CDR3 extends over 17 amino acids. CDR1 is MDHEN and CDR2 is SYDVKM in the germline V gene. J gave up 7 bases and V 1 base, and 12 bases lay outside the gene matches. The CDR3 nucleotides read TGTGCCAGCAGTTTATTGTCCAGCGGGAGGGCCTTGGGGACCCAGTACTTC. Its protein is CASSLLSSGRALGTQYF.

V usage is TRBV11-3 and J usage is TRBJ2-3, with unresolved D. Germline assignment: CDR1 SGHNT and CDR2 YENEEA. This CDR3 has 17 residues. The germline V and J ends were trimmed by 5 bases and 4 bases, with 22 bases remaining between them. CDR3: CASSPSDPLAEADTQYF. The CDR3 DNA follows: TGTGCCAGCAGCCCATCGGACCCCCTGGCTGAGGCAGATACGCAGTATTTT.

This sequence joins TRBV19 and TRBJ2-3; D is undetermined. The CDR3 consists of 14 residues. Trimming took off 0 bases at V and 2 bases at J, with 6 bases between the two ends. CDR1 and CDR2 (germline): LNHDA, SQIVND (reference sequence). This CDR3 reads CASSIDIATDTQYF. CDR3 coding DNA: TGTGCCAGTAGTATAGATATAGCCACAGATACGCAGTATTTT. The entire variable domain, with the rest obtained from reference TRBV19 and TRBJ2-3, is as follows: DGGITQSPKYLFRKEGQNVTLSCEQNLNHDAMYWYRQDPGQGLRLIYYSQIVNDFQKGDIAEGYSVSREKKESFPLTVTSAQKNPTAFYLCASSIDIATDTQYFGPGTRLTVL.

The rearrangement joins TRBV19 to TRBJ1-1, with a possible D match to TRBD1 (5 bases). V lost 7 bases and J 0 bases, leaving 9 bases between the germline ends. This CDR3 contains 13 residues. The germline CDR1 and CDR2 sequences are LNHDA and SQIVND (reference sequence). DNA for the CDR3: TGTGCCAGTACCCAGGGTATGAACACTGAAGCTTTCTTT. It yields the protein CASTQGMNTEAFF.

The chain carries TRBV5-4 and TRBJ2-7; 9 bases match TRBD2. Looked up from germline, CDR1 is SGHNT and CDR2 is YYREEE (reference sequence). This CDR3 region has 16 residues. V lost 5 bases to trimming and J lost 1 base; unmatched junction nucleotides: 10. CDR3 region: CASRPAGGTNSYEQYF. The CDR3 region has the DNA TGTGCCAGCAGGCCGGCGGGGGGGACCAATTCCTACGAGCAGTACTTC.

The J gene is TRBJ2-7, the V gene TRBV4-3; D remains ambiguous. V was shortened by 3 bases and J by 1 base, with 19 bases between the two germline ends. The CDR3 consists of 17 residues. CDR1 and CDR2 from the germline V gene are LGHNA and YSLEER. The CDR3 DNA is TGCGCCAGCAGCCAGATCTACCGGGCCCTTTTGTCCTACGAGCAGTACTTC. Amino acid sequence: CASSQIYRALLSYEQYF.

The chain has TRBV5-1 and TRBJ1-4; 9 bases match TRBD1. The CDR3 sequence is 15 residues long. Looked up from germline, CDR1 is SGHRS and CDR2 is YFSETQ. After removal of 3 bases from V and 8 bases from J, the junction contained 8 bases not matched to a gene. CDR3 loop: CASSWDREGGEKLFF. CDR3 in DNA: TGCGCCAGCAGCTGGGACAGGGAAGGAGGGGAAAAACTGTTTTTT.

The rearrangement joins TRBV12-5 to TRBJ1-5; no definite D call. Germline loops: CDR1 LGHNT, CDR2 FRNRAP. Trimming stripped 3 bases from V and 7 bases from J, with 7 bases between. This CDR3 spans 12 amino acids. CDR3 DNA: TGTGCTAGTGGTTTACCTAGACAGCCCCAGCATTTT. It yields the protein CASGLPRQPQHF.

Here the CDR3 DNA reads TGTGCCAGCAGCCAATGGGAAGGCGATGAAAAACTGTTTTTT. Translation gives CASSQWEGDEKLFF. The rearrangement joins TRBV14 to TRBJ1-4; no clear D. This CDR3 has 14 residues. V was pared by 2 bases and J by 6 bases, with 10 bases between. CDR1 and CDR2 (germline): SGHDN, FVKESK. The full variable domain, rest sourced from reference TRBV14 and TRBJ1-4, is EAGVTQFPSHSVIEKGQTVTLRCDPISGHDNLYWYRRVMGKEIKFLLHFVKESKQDESGMPNNRFLAERTGGTYSTLKVQPAELEDSGVYFCASSQWEGDEKLFFGSGTQLSVL.

The chain recombines TRBV11-2 with TRBJ1-5, with D perhaps TRBD1 (5 bases). This CDR3 is built from 15 residues. Germline CDR1 and CDR2: SGHAT and FQNNGV. Between the trimmed V and J ends, which lost 5 bases and 4 bases, there was a span of 15 bases. The CDR3 DNA reads TGTGCCAGCAGCCCGTCCGGAGGGGTTAATCAGCCCCAGCATTTT. Its protein product is CASSPSGGVNQPQHF.

The chain links TRBV7-9 to TRBJ2-1; 7 nucleotides agree with TRBD1. The CDR3 spans 13 residues. The V and J ends lost 7 bases and 9 bases, in that order; junction bases with no gene match: 9. In germline, CDR1 is SEHNR, CDR2 FQNEAQ (reference sequence). CDR3 bases: TGTGCCAGCAAGAGGACAGGACGCGGTGAGCAGTTCTTC. Translated, it gives CASKRTGRGEQFF.

V and J are TRBV6-5 and TRBJ1-1; D possibly corresponds to TRBD1 (5 bases). The CDR3 is 14 amino acids. Germline V gives CDR1 MNHEY, CDR2 SVGAGI. V lost 0 bases to trimming and J lost 7 bases, with 12 bases between them. The CDR3, as DNA: TGTGCCAGCAGTTACTCGGACACCTATGATGAAGCTTTCTTT. Protein product: CASSYSDTYDEAFF.

This chain links TRBV7-2 with TRBJ1-1; TRBD1 matches at 7 bases. The junction had 9 bases not matched to a gene; V was cut back by 4 bases and J by 7 bases. The CDR3 has 14 amino acids. Germline V lookup: CDR1 SGHTA, CDR2 FQGNSA. The CDR3: CASSSGQVINEAFF. In DNA, the CDR3 is TGTGCCAGCAGCTCTGGACAGGTGATAAATGAAGCTTTCTTT.

DNA for the CDR3: TGTGCCAGCGGTGCCGTCACACCTGGGACCCAGTACTTC. As protein: CASGAVTPGTQYF. The chain couples TRBV25-1 to TRBJ2-5; D remains unclear. The CDR3 is made up of 13 amino acids. Trimming pared 8 bases from V and 7 bases from J, leaving 17 bases between. Germline V CDR1 and CDR2: MGHDK, SYGVNS.

The chain recombines TRBV7-3 with TRBJ2-3, with TRBD1 matching 7 bases. Germline CDR1 is SGHTA and CDR2 is FQGTGA. Losses at the gene ends were 5 bases for V and 2 bases for J; bases not matched to a gene: 4. This CDR3 region has 14 residues. The CDR3 loop is CASSRDSNTDTQYF. The CDR3 bases are TGTGCCAGCAGCCGGGACAGCAACACAGATACGCAGTATTTT.

This clone was observed a handful of times. The chain uses TRBV7-2 and TRBJ2-7, with TRBD2 as a possible D gene (6 bases). Germline CDR1 and CDR2: SGHTA and FQGNSA. V was clipped by 5 bases and J by 2 bases, with 16 bases between them. The CDR3 sequence is 15 residues long. The CDR3 DNA reads as TGTGCCAGCAGCCAGATGGGTAGCGGCACCTACGAGCAGTACTTC. Its protein is CASSQMGSGTYEQYF.